The rows below give T cell receptor beta chains drawn from one sample of a study of blood T cell repertoires in COVID-19. Clones were read by immunoSEQ multiplex PCR, and TCRdb kept only the in-frame ones, dropping some. This sample has roughly 250,000 clones, with approximately 84% found just once. The specimen was peripheral blood. These receptors were obtained from an older person with COVID-19, enrolled during active disease. Each CDR3 is given with its conserved first and last residue. The order of the fields is clone size, J gene, V gene, D gene, CDR3 DNA, CDR3 protein. The D gene is left open where the match is weak. Clone size appears in some rows only: once, few, many, or a class for an expanded clone.

once,TRBJ2-7,TRBV5-5,TRBD1,TGTGCCAGCAGCTCAGGACAGGTGAGGCAGTACTTC,CASSSGQVRQYF
.,TRBJ1-5,TRBV27,TRBD1,TGTGCCACCCACAGGGGGCCCCAGCCCCAGCATTTT,CATHRGPQPQHF
.,TRBJ2-6,TRBV6-2/TRBV6-3,.,TGTGCCAGCAGTTCCCTGGGGGGGCGTGGGGCCAACGTCCTGACTTTC,CASSSLGGRGANVLTF
.,TRBJ2-7,TRBV19,TRBD1,TGTGCCAGTGCCGGGACAGAATATCCCTACGAGCAGTACTTC,CASAGTEYPYEQYF
.,TRBJ2-1,TRBV7-8,.,TGTGCCAGCACCTGGGACACGTACAATGAGCAGTTCTTC,CASTWDTYNEQFF
.,TRBJ1-2,TRBV10-3,.,TGTGCCATCAGCGACCTGACAGGCCGTGGCGGCTACACCTTC,CAISDLTGRGGYTF
.,TRBJ1-2,TRBV6-5,TRBD1,TGTGCCAGCAGTTTAACCGGGACAGGGGCCGGCTACACCTTC,CASSLTGTGAGYTF
.,TRBJ2-2,TRBV4-3,TRBD1,TGCGCCAGCAGCCAAGACGCGCCGGACAGGGTCGCAAACACCGGGGAGCTGTTTTTT,CASSQDAPDRVANTGELFF
.,TRBJ2-7,TRBV9,.,TGTGCCAGCAGCGTAGGACAGGGAGGCGGCCCCTACGAGCAGTACTTC,CASSVGQGGGPYEQYF
.,TRBJ2-7,TRBV4-1,.,TGCGCCAGCAGCCAAGTCGTCACTCTACCTACCGAGCAGTACTTC,CASSQVVTLPTEQYF
.,TRBJ1-2,TRBV18,.,TGTGCCAGCTCATCAACAGGGACGAGGAACTATGGCTACACCTTC,CASSSTGTRNYGYTF
.,TRBJ1-6,TRBV7-2,.,TGTGCCAGCAGCTTAGCGCGGCAGTCCTATAATTCACCCCTCCACTTT,CASSLARQSYNSPLHF
.,TRBJ2-7,TRBV7-2,TRBD2,TGTGCCAGCAGCCGGCGGGGGGGCAGGGAGTCCGAGCAGTACTTC,CASSRRGGRESEQYF
.,TRBJ1-1,TRBV9,.,TGTGCCAGCAGCGCCCGGGACAACATGAACACTGAAGCTTTCTTT,CASSARDNMNTEAFF
.,TRBJ1-2,TRBV7-2,TRBD1,TGTGCCAGCAGCCCCTCGGACAGGGTATATGGCTACACCTTC,CASSPSDRVYGYTF
.,TRBJ2-1,TRBV28,TRBD2,TGTGCCAGCAGCCTCGTAGCGGGATTCTACAATGAGCAGTTCTTC,CASSLVAGFYNEQFF
.,TRBJ2-3,TRBV29-1,.,TGCAGCGTACTCACTATCCATACGCAGTATTTT,CSVLTIHTQYF
.,TRBJ2-1,TRBV28,.,TGTGCCAGCAGCAGTGGCAGTTTGACCTACAATGAGCAGTTCTTC,CASSSGSLTYNEQFF